This TCR beta chain appears in the sequencing data of a study of shared clonotypes between healthy human individuals. Per germline, CDR1 LGHNA and CDR2 YSLEER. CDR3 length: 15 residues. Sequenced by immunoSEQ multiplex PCR; TCRdb stores in-frame clones only, minus some. Here the sample spans over a million clones, 70% to 80% being singletons. The chain carries TRBV4-3 and TRBJ2-5; D may be TRBD1 (6 bases). Matching the DNA end better, TRBJ2-7 makes the J call doubtful. Sequenced sample: memory CD4+ T cells from PBMCs. Subset reported: CD45RA-negative fraction. The sequence was obtained from a young man in good health. Some clones in this sample may be carry-over from other donors' samples. In DNA, the CDR3 is TGCGCCAGCAGCCAGCATAACAGGGACTCCTACGAGCAGTACTTC. Translation: CASSQHNRDSYEQYF.